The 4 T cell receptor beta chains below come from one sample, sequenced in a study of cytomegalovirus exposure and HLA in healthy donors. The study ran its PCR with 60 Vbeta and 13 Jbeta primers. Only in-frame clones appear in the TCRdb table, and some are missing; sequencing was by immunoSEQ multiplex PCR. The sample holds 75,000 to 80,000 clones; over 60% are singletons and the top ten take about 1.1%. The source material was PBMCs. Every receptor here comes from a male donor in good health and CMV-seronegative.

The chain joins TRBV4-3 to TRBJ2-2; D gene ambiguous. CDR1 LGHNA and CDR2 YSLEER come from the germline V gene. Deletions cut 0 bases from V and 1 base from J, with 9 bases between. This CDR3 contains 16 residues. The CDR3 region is CASSQELAGNTGELFF. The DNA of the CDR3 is TGCGCCAGCAGCCAAGAACTTGCAGGGAACACCGGGGAGCTGTTTTTT.

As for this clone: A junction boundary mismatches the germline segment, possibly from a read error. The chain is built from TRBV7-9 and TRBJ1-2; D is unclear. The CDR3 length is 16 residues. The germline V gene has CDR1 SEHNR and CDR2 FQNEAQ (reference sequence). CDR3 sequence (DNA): TGTTCCAGCAGCTTAGCGCAGGCAGCCCCTAACTATGGCTACACCTTC. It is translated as CSSSLAQAAPNYGYTF.

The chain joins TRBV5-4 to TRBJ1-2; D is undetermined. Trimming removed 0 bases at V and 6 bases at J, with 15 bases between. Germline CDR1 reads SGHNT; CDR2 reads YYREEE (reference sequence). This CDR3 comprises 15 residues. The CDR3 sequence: CASSLDPAGAHGYTF. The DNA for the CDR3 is TGTGCCAGCAGCTTGGACCCCGCGGGTGCTCATGGCTACACCTTC. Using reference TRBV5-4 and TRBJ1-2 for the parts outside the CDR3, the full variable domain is ETGVTQSPTHLIKTRGQQVTLRCSSQSGHNTVSWYQQALGQGPQFIFQYYREEENGRGNFPPRFSGLQFPNYSSELNVNALELDDSALYLCASSLDPAGAHGYTFGSGTRLTVV.

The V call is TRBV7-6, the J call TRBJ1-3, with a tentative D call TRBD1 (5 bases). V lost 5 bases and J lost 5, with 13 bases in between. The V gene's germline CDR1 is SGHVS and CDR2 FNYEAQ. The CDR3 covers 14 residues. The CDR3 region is CASSLSRERNTIYF. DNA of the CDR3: TGTGCCAGCAGCCTCAGCAGGGAACGAAACACCATATATTTT.